This record looks at one TCR beta chain sequence and its context. This clone was observed once. This clone's antigen is unknown. Within one base of it there is no much larger clone, and no base qualities were kept. This record belongs to a study of blood T cell repertoires in COVID-19 (TCRdb year 2020). Background for the entire study: The collaborator samples originated in the United States, Italy and Spain and spanned the acute and convalescent phases of COVID-19. The repertoires were released in a freely available public database meant as a resource for research on the immune response to SARS-CoV-2. The prospective study material was composed of cDNA or gDNA derived from T cells, B-cell-depleted T cells, or PBMCs. A de-identified subject ID, COVID-19 status, age in years and sex were almost always included in the sample metadata. The dataset comprised deeply sampled blood TCRbeta repertoires from subjects exposed to, actively infected with, or recovered from COVID-19. Where HLA class I and class II types were available, the types were taken from metadata supplied by the sample provider, not from assay-based typing. Samples were obtained from the ongoing ImmuneRACE study (first 160 participants) and from 1,254 subjects provided by 6 global collaborators.

TCRbeta CDR3 regions were amplified from genomic DNA by means of the immunoSEQ Assay, a bias-controlled multiplex PCR. The paper's processing steps were these. Nucleated cell counts per sample were estimated from amplification of reference gene primers within the assay. To quantify the absolute abundance of each unique TCRbeta CDR3 rearrangement, sequence reads were collapsed and filtered. For each sample, productive Simpson clonality was calculated as the square root of Simpson's diversity index over productive rearrangements. The table comes from immuneACCESS by way of TCRdb, which keeps in-frame sequences with V and J called. Part of the clones is missing from these tables; in studies checked, under half for an unresolved V gene and the rest for unknown reasons. The DNA gave D and trimming, while V, J and clone size come from that table. This sample lists 19,000 or so clones; 85% to 90% were detected once. The ten largest clones represent about a sixth of the sample.

Whole blood was collected in K2EDTA tubes by collaborating institutions according to the institutions' own protocols. For TCRbeta analysis, collaborator samples were shipped as frozen whole blood, as isolated PBMCs, or as DNA extracted from either sample type. Results the study describes overall, beyond this receptor: The quantity of clinical and demographic metadata differed by source and by participant and was supplied without curation.

The sample taken for sequencing was peripheral blood. This receptor was identified in a man between 65 and 85 years old with acute or convalescent COVID-19.

The CDR3 sequence is CASSFGAGIGSDTQYF. The bases read TGCGCCAGCAGCTTTGGGGCAGGGATTGGCTCAGATACGCAGTATTTT. The chain employs TRBV5-1 and TRBJ2-3; the D segment could be TRBD1, given 5 matching bases. The germline V gene specifies SGHRS as CDR1 and YFSETQ as CDR2. The CDR3 runs 16 residues from the cysteine to the phenylalanine. The retained sequence is limited to the CDR3, 48 bases, with the frame set at the first base. V loses 2 bases of germline sequence and J loses 4 bases, and the interval between the two ends is 17 bases. This CDR3, with the reference TRBV5-1 and TRBJ2-3 proteins standing in past its ends, gives the full variable domain KAGVTQTPRYLIKTRGQQVTLSCSPISGHRSVSWYQQTPGQGLQFLFEYFSETQRNKGNFPGRFSGRQFSNSRSEMNVSTLELGDSALYLCASSFGAGIGSDTQYFGPGTRLTVL.